This record concerns one TCR beta chain sequence. Its antigen has not been determined. It has no much larger one-base neighbor in the sample; base qualities were not kept. CDR1 MGHRA and CDR2 YSYEKL were looked up in the germline V gene. Spanning cysteine to phenylalanine, the CDR3 consists of 14 amino acids. Solely the CDR3 DNA is kept, with 42 bases framed from the first base. At the junction V is shortened by 2 bases and J by 4 bases, with 10 bases in between. The sample is drawn from a study of CD8+ T cells in alopecia areata (dated by TCRdb to 2016 to 2018). Broadly, across the study: Treated patients were enrolled in an open-label pilot trial of oral tofacitinib, 5 to 10 mg twice daily, for moderate-to-severe alopecia areata. Scalp clonality was compared among normal scalp (n=4), patchy alopecia areata scalp (n=8), and alopecia totalis/universalis scalp (n=8). In both human patients and the C3H/HeJ mouse model, the study applied high-throughput TCRbeta sequencing to look at T cell clonal expansion in alopecia areata. immunoSEQ multiplex PCR using 35 Vbeta forward primers and 13 Jbeta reverse primers was used to amplify TCRbeta CDR3 regions. On the human side, TCRbeta sequencing was run on scalp tissue and on sorted CD4+ and CD8+ peripheral blood T cells from healthy controls and from alopecia areata patients with either patchy or totalis/universalis disease. The RNA source kit depended on sample type: the PAXgene miRNA kit for fixed scalp, the miRNeasy kit for PBMCs, and the RNeasy kit for mouse skin. Patients received tofacitinib for 6 to 18 months and were then followed off drug for 6 months to check for delayed response and recurrence. Disease severity in treated patients was measured with the SALT score, which quantifies the percentage of affected scalp surface area. Tofacitinib-treated patients had biopsies at baseline and at 4 and 24 weeks of treatment, with a later scalp biopsy in several patients.

Library preparation employed the immunoSEQ multiplex PCR assay. RNA was extracted from all samples and reverse transcribed into cDNA, which served as template for TCR sequencing. First-strand cDNA was synthesized using SuperScript III with a 2:1 mix of oligo-dT and random hexamers. Amplification bias was assessed with a synthetic immune receptor repertoire, and residual bias was removed computationally. The published analysis was carried out like this. After raw reads were preprocessed to remove errors, the CDR3 was defined following IMGT conventions as running from the conserved cysteine to phenylalanine. Clonality was computed by normalizing Shannon entropy by log2 of the number of productive unique TCRs and subtracting the result from 1. Scalp TCRbeta sequences were cross-referenced with sorted blood CD4 and CD8 repertoires so that the CD4 or CD8 identity of scalp clones could be inferred. TCRdb's version of the immuneACCESS table is confined to in-frame rearrangements and falls short of the full clone set. An unresolved V gene accounts for under half of the shortfall where checked; the remainder is of unknown origin. V, J and clone size derive from that table, while D and trimming were established from the DNA sequence. The sample data list roughly 190,000 clones, and 50% to 60% of these were observed just once. Of the sample, approximately 0.7% is held by the ten largest clones.

Overall results and qualifications from the work: Compared with normal scalp, lesional scalp had higher clonality and more expanded CD8+ clones, particularly in alopecia totalis/universalis, a pattern that suggests antigenic drive. During tofacitinib treatment, many expanded lesional clones stuck around in both scalp and blood, and this persistence may partly explain why relapse happens after treatment is stopped. Compared with mice, TCR sequences shared between patients were less clear, possibly partly because of HLA diversity across the patient population. Because the treated cohort was small and had just a single nonresponder, larger studies are needed to establish links between baseline CD8+ expansion and response. Scalp clonality and the number of expanded CD8+ clones among the top 100 scalp clones were significantly decreased by tofacitinib. Unlike mouse skin, where gammadelta T cells dominate, normal human skin contains resident alphabeta T cells that get sequenced too, which complicates analysis of the scalp TCR repertoire.

What the time point label conveys for this sample: more than three weeks on oral tofacitinib. The treatment or condition tag for this specimen amounts to: oral pan-JAK inhibitor, 5-10 mg twice daily. From alopecia areata patients, peripheral blood was collected along with lesional scalp punch biopsies. PBMCs were isolated by density centrifugation and stained for CD3, CD4 and CD8, after which CD4+ and CD8+ T cells were sorted on a FACSAria. The chain was built from TRBV4-1 and TRBJ2-3; 5 matching bases give a weak D call of TRBD1. The sample consisted of CD4+ T cells sorted from blood, taken at week 4, from a patient treated with tofacitinib. The source is a human donor with alopecia areata. The CDR3 reads CASSQRQGADTQYF. The sequenced DNA: TGCGCCAGCAGCCAACGCCAAGGGGCAGATACGCAGTATTTT.